This note documents a single T cell receptor (beta chain) sequence. Its matching antigen is unknown. This entry is derived from a study of T cells in Graves' hyperthyroidism and ophthalmopathy. Study at large: It was at initial diagnosis, before any treatment, that peripheral blood was collected.

Patients aged 18 to 65 had newly diagnosed hyperthyroidism lasting under 2 months. Points from the study as a whole: Most thyroid-expanded clonotypes above 0.001 were also found in blood. With a median lead of approximately six months before onset, the model predicted ophthalmopathy.

V gave up 0 bases and J gave up 0 bases, with 9 bases separating them. Germline loops: CDR1 SGDLS, CDR2 YYNGEE. The CDR3 length is 15 residues. Amplified regions were TCR beta CDR3 sequences from RNA transcripts. A set of HTBI primers served as the primers for a first-round RT-PCR of the TCR CDR3. One entry per CDR3 protein, called by TCRdb with MiXCR from the multiplex PCR reads. The data show roughly 350,000 distinct CDR3 sequences, over 11% seen once. The chain combines TRBV9 with TRBJ1-1; D remains ambiguous. The sequenced material came from blood. This receptor was taken from a woman aged 25 to 39 with Graves' hyperthyroidism. The CDR3 is CASSVDTVMNTEAFF. CDR3 nucleotides: TGTGCCAGCAGCGTAGATACGGTTATGAACACTGAAGCTTTCTTT.